Given below is one T cell receptor (beta chain) in context. The data were taken from a study of blood T cell repertoires in COVID-19. Across the study: PBMCs, B-cell-depleted T cells, or T cells provided the cDNA or gDNA that made up the material.

In the original analysis: By means of reference gene primer amplification, nucleated cell counts were estimated. Generated by immunoSEQ multiplex PCR, the TCRdb table keeps only in-frame clones and is missing some. D and trimming come from the DNA, and the V and J calls and clone size come from that table. This table has around 300,000 clones, about 90% appearing once. Either two negative PCRs, clearance, or symptom resolution qualified Cohort 3 donors as recovered. V was pared by 2 bases and J by 6 bases, with 1 base of the junction left unmatched. This CDR3 contains 15 residues. Germline assignment: CDR1 SGHTA and CDR2 FQGNSA.

The sample comprised PBMCs or T cells enriched from blood (not recorded which). J is TRBJ2-1 and V is TRBV7-2; the match to TRBD2 covers 13 bases. The sequence derives from a woman aged 55-69 years who had recovered from COVID-19. The CDR3: CASSLRLAGGNEQFF. The CDR3 nucleotides read TGTGCCAGCAGCTTACGACTAGCGGGAGGCAATGAGCAGTTCTTC.